This T cell receptor (beta chain) was captured by sequencing in a study of T cells after yellow fever vaccination. This clonotype came up a few times. Germline assignment: CDR1 DFQATT and CDR2 SNEGSKA (reference sequence). The CDR3 consists of 11 residues. Trimming removed 5 bases from V and 6 bases from J, with 5 bases in between. TCRdb reanalysed the 5' RACE reads using MiXCR and keeps one entry per CDR3 protein. The sample holds around 340,000 distinct CDR3 sequences, about 9.5% seen once. V gene TRBV20-1 combines with J gene TRBJ1-6; unclear D gene. This TCR derives from a man aged 18-30 years who received the YFV17D yellow fever vaccine. Sequenced material: PBMCs, taken on the day of the first yellow fever vaccination. The CDR3 DNA follows: TGCAGTGCTGGCTCTAATTCACCCCTCCACTTT. Translated, it gives CSAGSNSPLHF.